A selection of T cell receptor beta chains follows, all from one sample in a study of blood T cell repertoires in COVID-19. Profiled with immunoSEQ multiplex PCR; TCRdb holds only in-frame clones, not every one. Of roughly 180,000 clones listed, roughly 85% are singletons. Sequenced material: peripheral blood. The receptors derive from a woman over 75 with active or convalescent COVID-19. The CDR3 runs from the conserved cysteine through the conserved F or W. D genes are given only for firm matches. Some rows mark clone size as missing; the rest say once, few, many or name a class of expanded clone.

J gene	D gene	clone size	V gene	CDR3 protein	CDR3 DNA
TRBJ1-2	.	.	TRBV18	CASSPNSVTYGYTF	TGTGCCAGCTCACCAAATTCAGTTACCTATGGCTACACCTTC
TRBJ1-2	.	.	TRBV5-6	CASSLVGTGGYTF	TGTGCCAGCAGCTTGGTAGGCACAGGCGGCTACACCTTC
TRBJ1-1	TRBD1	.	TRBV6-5	CASTMDRGRTEAFF	TGTGCCAGCACTATGGACAGGGGGCGAACTGAAGCTTTCTTT
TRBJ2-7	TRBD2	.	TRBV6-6	CASSYQPGAGAYEQYF	TGTGCCAGCAGTTACCAGCCCGGGGCGGGAGCCTACGAGCAGTACTTC
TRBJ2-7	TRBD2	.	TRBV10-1	CASSAVTKITSGGPYEQYF	TGCGCCAGCAGTGCCGTTACTAAAATTACTAGCGGAGGTCCCTACGAGCAGTACTTC
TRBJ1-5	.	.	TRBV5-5	CASSPADVPGGPQHF	TGTGCCAGCAGCCCTGCTGACGTTCCGGGAGGGCCCCAGCATTTT
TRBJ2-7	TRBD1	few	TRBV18	CASSPTGSLHSSYEQYF	TGTGCCAGCTCTCCGACAGGGAGTCTTCATTCCTCCTACGAGCAGTACTTC
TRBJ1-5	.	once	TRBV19	CASSIRLGEGSNQPQHF	TGTGCCAGTAGTATCAGGCTGGGGGAGGGAAGCAATCAGCCCCAGCATTTT
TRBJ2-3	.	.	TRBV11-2	CASSLAGTDTQYF	TGTGCCAGCAGCTTAGCTGGCACAGATACGCAGTATTTT
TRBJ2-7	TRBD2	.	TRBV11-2	CASSQPGGLREQYF	TGTGCCAGCAGCCAACCGGGGGGGCTTAGGGAGCAGTACTTC
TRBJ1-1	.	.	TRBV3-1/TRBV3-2	CASSQEGGETEAFF	TGTGCCAGCAGCCAAGAGGGGGGAGAGACTGAAGCTTTCTTT
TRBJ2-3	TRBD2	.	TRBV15	CATSRGLAGVSTDTQYF	TGTGCCACCAGCAGAGGCCTAGCGGGAGTCAGCACAGATACGCAGTATTTT
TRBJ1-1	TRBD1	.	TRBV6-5	CASNTGGRNTEAFF	TGTGCCAGCAATACAGGGGGCCGGAACACTGAAGCTTTCTTT
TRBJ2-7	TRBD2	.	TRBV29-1	CSVTSGVAYEQYF	TGCAGCGTTACTAGCGGGGTAGCCTACGAGCAGTACTTC
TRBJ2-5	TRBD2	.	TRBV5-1	CASSFRLAGQETQYF	TGCGCCAGCAGCTTTAGGCTAGCGGGCCAAGAGACCCAGTACTTC